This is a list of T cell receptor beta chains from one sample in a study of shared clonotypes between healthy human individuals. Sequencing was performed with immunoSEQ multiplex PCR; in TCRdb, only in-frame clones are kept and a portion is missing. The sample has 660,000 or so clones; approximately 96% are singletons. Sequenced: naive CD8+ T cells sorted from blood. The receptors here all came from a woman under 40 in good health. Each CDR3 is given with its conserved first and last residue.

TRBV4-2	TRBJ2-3	CASSQVGSFAGLTDTQYF
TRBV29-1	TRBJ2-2	CSVQKDNTGELFF
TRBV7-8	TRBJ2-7	CASSQSIYEQYF
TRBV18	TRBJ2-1	CASSPTINEQFF
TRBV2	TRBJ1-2	CASSEDSYNYGYTF
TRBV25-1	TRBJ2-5	CASSPGRTQYF
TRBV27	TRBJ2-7	CASSFGRVYEQYF
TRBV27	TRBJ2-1	CASSLPWARKGDEQFF
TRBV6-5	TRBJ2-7	CASSYSSGGVPYEQYF
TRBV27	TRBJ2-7	CASSLKVGQGLYEQYF
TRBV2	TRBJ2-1	CASKGGSNEQFF
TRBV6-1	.	CASSDGTSGTSSYEQYF
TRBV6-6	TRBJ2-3	CASSAWALGGDTQYF
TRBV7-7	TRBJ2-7	CASSFGETYEQYF
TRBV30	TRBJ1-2	CAWSAGVGYTF
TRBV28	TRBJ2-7	CASSRAELSYEQYF
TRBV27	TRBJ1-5	CASSDRQGSQPQHF
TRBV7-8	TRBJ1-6	CASNQDGKSSYNSPLHF
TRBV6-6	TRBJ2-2	CASGAVNTGELFF
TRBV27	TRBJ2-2	CASSLVPAGNTGELFF